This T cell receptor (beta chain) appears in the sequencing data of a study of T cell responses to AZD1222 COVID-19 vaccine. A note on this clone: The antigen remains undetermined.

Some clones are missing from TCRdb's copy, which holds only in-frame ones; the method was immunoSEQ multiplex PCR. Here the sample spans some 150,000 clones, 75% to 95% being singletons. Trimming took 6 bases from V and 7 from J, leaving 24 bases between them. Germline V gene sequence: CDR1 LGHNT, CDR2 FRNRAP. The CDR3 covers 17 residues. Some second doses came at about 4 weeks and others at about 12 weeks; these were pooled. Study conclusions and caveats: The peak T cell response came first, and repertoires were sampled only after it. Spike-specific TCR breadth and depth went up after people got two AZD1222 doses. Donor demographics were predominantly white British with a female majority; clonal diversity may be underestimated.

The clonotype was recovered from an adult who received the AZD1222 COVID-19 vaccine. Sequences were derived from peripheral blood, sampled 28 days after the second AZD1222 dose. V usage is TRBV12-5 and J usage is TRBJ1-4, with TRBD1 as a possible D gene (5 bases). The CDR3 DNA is TGTGCTAGTGGGACCGGGACCTTGGCTACACCAGGTGAAAAACTGTTTTTT. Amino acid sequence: CASGTGTLATPGEKLFF.